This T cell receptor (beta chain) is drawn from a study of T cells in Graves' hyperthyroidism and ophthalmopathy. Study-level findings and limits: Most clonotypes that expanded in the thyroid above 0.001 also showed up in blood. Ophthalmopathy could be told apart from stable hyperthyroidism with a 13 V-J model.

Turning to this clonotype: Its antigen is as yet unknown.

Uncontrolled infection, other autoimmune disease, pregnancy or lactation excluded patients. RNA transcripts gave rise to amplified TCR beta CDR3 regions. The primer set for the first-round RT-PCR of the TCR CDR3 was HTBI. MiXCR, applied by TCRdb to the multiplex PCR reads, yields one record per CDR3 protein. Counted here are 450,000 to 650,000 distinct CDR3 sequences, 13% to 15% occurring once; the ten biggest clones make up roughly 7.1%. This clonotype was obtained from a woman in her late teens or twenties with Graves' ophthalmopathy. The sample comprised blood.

CDR3 DNA sequence: TGTGCCAGCAGTAGACAGGGGGCAGCCGGGGAGCTGTTTTTT. Its translation: CASSRQGAAGELFF. The chain carries TRBV7-2 and TRBJ2-2; 10 bases align to TRBD1. V was clipped by 6 bases and J by 6 bases; unmatched bases: 4. Looked up from germline, CDR1 is SGHTA and CDR2 is FQGNSA. The length of the CDR3 is 14 residues.